This T cell receptor (beta chain) originates from a study of shared T cell receptors in the human thymus (dated by TCRdb to the early 2020s). About the investigation overall: The study examined how the human thymus generates shared, self-reactive T-cell receptor alpha chains.

The library was prepared using the immunoSEQ multiplex PCR assay. As stored in TCRdb, this immuneACCESS dataset retains in-frame rearrangements with V and J assigned. A fraction of the clones does not appear; measured against another copy, unresolved V genes explain less than half of the discrepancy, and the remainder lacks a known reason. The table for this sample lists hundreds of thousands of clones; 80% to 90% of them were counted only once. Together, the top ten hold around 0.0094% of the sample. In regard to this clone: Its antigen target is currently unknown. Base qualities are not provided; no much larger clone lies one nucleotide away.

Spanning cysteine to phenylalanine, the CDR3 consists of 15 amino acids. CDR3 DNA is the only sequence kept; it has 45 bases, read in frame from the first base. V loses 4 bases of germline sequence and J loses 4 bases, and the interval between the two ends is 13 bases. Based on the germline V gene, the CDR1 and CDR2 sequences are LGHNA and YSLEER. A further study also used this sample, focusing on human thymus T cells. Reported in the second study: Donors were immunologically healthy infants undergoing open corrective cardiac surgery for congenital heart defects in Finland. The thymus tissue came from surgical resects taken out during corrective cardiac surgery. Both the thymic and the peripheral blood repertoires appeared to show biased V and J gene segment usage. Highly overlapping thymic TCR repertoires among unrelated individuals were reported in the related research. The study characterized TCR alpha and beta repertoires from roughly 8 infant thymus samples and a few related peripheral blood samples. The infant donors were roughly 7 to 250 days old, and the cohort included several males and a couple of females. Thymocytes were freed from the tissue by mechanical means and kept at -70 degrees C as pellets of roughly 9-30 million cells. A QIAsymphony instrument was used to extract genomic DNA from frozen cell pellets. Using the immunoSEQ multiplex PCR assay, the TCRB and TCRAD loci were amplified from a standardized quantity of quality-controlled genomic DNA. The amplicons covered the V(D)J region and were long enough to include the CDR3 and to identify the V and J genes. Amplicon sequencing was performed on an Illumina platform through the commercial immunoSEQ service. Primer bias and sequencing errors were corrected using previously described methods, and TCRAD and TCRB definitions followed the IMGT database. Repertoires were analysed with immunoSEQ Analyzer 3.0 and VDJTools, covering basic statistics, V/J segment usage, diversity estimates, rarefaction and pairwise overlap. To estimate diversity, the Chao1, ChaoE, Efron-Thisted, Shannon and inverse Simpson indices were applied, and diversity was also estimated on datasets down-sampled to the smallest sample. Repertoire overlap used strict matching of CDR3 nucleotide sequence, V gene and J gene, with Jaccard-based multidimensional scaling clustering. On average, approximately 800,000 unique TCRB clonotypes were obtained from thymus samples, compared with approximately 82,000 from blood samples.

Material: thymocytes. The source of this sequence is a girl less than two years old with a congenital heart defect. Donor details come from another sample of the same person, matched by shared clones. This chain joins TRBV4-3 to TRBJ1-4, with no D gene named confidently. The nucleotide sequence reads as follows: TGCGCCAGCAGCCCGAATACCAGCGGTAATGAAAAACTGTTTTTT. It codes for CASSPNTSGNEKLFF.